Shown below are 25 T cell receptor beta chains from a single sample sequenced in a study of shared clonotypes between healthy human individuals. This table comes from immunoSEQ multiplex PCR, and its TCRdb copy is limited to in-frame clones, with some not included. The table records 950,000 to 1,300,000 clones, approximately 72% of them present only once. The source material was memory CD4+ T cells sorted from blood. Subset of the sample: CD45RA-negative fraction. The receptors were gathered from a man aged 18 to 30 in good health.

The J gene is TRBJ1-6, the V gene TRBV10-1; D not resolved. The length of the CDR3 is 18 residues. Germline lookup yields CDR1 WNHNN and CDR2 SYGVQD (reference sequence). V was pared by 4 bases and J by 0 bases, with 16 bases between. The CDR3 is CASSVEDSKTSYNSPLHF. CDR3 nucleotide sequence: TGCGCCAGCAGTGTGGAGGACTCTAAGACCTCCTATAATTCACCCCTCCACTTT.

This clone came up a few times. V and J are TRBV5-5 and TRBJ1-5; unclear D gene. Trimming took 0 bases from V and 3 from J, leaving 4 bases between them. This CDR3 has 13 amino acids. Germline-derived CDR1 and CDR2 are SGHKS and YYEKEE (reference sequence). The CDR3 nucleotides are TGTGCCAGCAGCTTGGAAGACAATCAGCCCCAGCATTTT. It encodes CASSLEDNQPQHF.

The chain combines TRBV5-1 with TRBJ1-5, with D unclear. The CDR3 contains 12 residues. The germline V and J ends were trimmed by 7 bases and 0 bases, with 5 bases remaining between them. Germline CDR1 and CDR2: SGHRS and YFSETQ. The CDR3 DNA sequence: TGCGCCAGCCACAATAGCAATCAGCCCCAGCATTTT. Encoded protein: CASHNSNQPQHF.

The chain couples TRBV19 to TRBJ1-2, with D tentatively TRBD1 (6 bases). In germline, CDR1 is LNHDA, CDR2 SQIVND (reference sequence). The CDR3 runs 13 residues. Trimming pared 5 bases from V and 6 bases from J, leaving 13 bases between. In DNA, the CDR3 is TGTGCCAGTAGTCACCAACAGGGAGATGGCTACACCTTC. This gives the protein CASSHQQGDGYTF.

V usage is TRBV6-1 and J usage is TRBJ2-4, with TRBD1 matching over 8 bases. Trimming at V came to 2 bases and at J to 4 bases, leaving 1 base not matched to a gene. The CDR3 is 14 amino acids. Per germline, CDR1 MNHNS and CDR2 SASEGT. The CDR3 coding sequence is TGTGCCAGCAGTGAAACAGGGGGGAAAAACATTCAGTACTTC. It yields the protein CASSETGGKNIQYF.

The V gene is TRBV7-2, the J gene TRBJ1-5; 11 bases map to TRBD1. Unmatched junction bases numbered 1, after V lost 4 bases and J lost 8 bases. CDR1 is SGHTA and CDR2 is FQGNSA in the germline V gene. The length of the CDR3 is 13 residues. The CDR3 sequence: CASSWDRGEPQHF. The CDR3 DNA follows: TGTGCCAGCAGCTGGGACAGGGGGGAGCCCCAGCATTTT. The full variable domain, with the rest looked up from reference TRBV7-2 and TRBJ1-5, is GAGVSQSPSNKVTEKGKDVELRCDPISGHTALYWYRQSLGQGLEFLIYFQGNSAPDKSGLPSDRFSAERTGGSVSTLTIQRTQQEDSAVYLCASSWDRGEPQHFGDGTRLSIL.

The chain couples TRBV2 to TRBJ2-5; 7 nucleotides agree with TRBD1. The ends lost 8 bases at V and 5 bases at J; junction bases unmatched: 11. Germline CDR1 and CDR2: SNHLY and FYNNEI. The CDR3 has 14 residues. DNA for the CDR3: TGTGCCAGCGGACCCCGGGACAGTTGGGAGACCCAGTACTTC. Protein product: CASGPRDSWETQYF.

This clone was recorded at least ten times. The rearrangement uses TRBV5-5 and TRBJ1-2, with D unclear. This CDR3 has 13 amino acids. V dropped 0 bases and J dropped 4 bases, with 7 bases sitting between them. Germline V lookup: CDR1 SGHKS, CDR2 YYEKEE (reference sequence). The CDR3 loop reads CASSLAPGYGYTF. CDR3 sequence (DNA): TGTGCCAGCAGCTTGGCCCCGGGCTATGGCTACACCTTC.

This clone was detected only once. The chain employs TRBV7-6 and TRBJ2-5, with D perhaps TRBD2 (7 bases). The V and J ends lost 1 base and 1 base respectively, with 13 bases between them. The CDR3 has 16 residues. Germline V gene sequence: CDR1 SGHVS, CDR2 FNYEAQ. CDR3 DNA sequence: TGTGCCAGCAGCTTAGAAGGGGGGGCGGCCCAAGAGACCCAGTACTTC. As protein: CASSLEGGAAQETQYF. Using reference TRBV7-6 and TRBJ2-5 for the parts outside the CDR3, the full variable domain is GAGVSQSPRYKVTKRGQDVALRCDPISGHVSLYWYRQALGQGPEFLTYFNYEAQQDKSGLPNDRFSAERPEGSISTLTIQRTEQRDSAMYRCASSLEGGAAQETQYFGPGTRLLVL.

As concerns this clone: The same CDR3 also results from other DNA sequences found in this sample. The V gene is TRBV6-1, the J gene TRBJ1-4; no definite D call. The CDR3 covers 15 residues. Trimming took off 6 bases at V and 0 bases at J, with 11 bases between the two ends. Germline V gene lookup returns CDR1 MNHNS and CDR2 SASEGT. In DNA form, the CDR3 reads TGTGCCAGCAGCCAGGACCGAGCAACTAATGAAAAACTGTTTTTT. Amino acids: CASSQDRATNEKLFF.

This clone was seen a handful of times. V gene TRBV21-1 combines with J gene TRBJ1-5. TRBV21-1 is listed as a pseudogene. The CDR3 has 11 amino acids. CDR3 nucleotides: TGTGCCAGCAGCATTAATCAGCCCCAGCATTTT. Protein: CASSINQPQHF.

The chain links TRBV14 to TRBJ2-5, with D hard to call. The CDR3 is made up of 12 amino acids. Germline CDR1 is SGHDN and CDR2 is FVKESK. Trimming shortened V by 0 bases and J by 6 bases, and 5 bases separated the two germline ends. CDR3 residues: CASSQDFQTQYF. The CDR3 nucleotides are TGTGCCAGCAGCCAAGATTTTCAGACCCAGTACTTC.

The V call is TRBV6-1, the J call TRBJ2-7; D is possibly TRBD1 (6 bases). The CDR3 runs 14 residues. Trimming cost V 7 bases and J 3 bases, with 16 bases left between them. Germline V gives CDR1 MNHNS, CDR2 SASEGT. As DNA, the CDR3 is TGTGCCAGCACTCAGAGGGGGACACTCTACGAGCAGTACTTC. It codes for CASTQRGTLYEQYF.

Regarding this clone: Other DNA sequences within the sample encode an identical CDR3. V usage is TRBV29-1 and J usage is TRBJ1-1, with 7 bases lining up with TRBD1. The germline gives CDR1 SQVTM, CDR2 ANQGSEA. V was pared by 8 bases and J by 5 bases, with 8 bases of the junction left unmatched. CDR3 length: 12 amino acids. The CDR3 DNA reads TGCAGCACTCGACAGGGAAAAACTGAAGCTTTCTTT. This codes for CSTRQGKTEAFF.

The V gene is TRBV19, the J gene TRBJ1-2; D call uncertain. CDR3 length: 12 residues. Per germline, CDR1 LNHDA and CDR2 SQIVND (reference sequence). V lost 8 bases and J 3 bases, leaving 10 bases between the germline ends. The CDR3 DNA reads TGTGCCAGTCGAGGGCAGGACTATGGCTACACCTTC. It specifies CASRGQDYGYTF.

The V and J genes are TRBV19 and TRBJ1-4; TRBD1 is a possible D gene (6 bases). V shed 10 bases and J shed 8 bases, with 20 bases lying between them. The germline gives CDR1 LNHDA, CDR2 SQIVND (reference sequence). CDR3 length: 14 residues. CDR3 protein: CATTDPGAGEKLFF. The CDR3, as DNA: TGTGCCACCACGGACCCAGGGGCGGGCGAAAAACTGTTTTTT.

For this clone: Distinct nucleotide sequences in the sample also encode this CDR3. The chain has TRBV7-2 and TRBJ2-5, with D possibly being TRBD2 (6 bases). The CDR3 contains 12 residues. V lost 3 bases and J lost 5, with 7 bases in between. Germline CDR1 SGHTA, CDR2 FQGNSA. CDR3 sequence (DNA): TGTGCCAGCAGCTTGGGGAGGGAGACCCAGTACTTC. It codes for CASSLGRETQYF.

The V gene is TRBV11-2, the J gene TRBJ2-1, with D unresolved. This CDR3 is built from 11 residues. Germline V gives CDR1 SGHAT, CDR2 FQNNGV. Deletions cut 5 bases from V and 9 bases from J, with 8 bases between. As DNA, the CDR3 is TGTGCCAGCAGCCTTGGTAGTGAGCAGTTCTTC. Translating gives CASSLGSEQFF.

For the CDR3, the DNA is TGCGCCAGCAGTGAGGGGACAGGGGTCAATTCACCCCTCCACTTT. As protein: CASSEGTGVNSPLHF. This chain links TRBV10-1 with TRBJ1-6; 10 nucleotides align to TRBD1. The J segment lost 7 bases and the V segment lost 2 bases, leaving 2 bases of the junction unmatched. The CDR3 is 15 residues long. Germline V gene data show CDR1 as WNHNN and CDR2 as SYGVQD (reference sequence).

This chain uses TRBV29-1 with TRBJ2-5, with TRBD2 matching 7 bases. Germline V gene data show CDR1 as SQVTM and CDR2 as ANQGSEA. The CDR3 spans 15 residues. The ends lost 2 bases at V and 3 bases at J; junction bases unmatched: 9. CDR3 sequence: CSVERGWGTKETQYF. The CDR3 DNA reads TGCAGCGTTGAAAGGGGCTGGGGGACTAAAGAGACCCAGTACTTC.

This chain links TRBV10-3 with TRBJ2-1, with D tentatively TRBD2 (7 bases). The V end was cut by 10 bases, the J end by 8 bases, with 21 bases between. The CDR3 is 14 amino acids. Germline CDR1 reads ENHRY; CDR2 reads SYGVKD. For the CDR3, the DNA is TGTGCCACCGCTGCGGGGGCCCTTAGGGATGAGCAGTTCTTC. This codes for CATAAGALRDEQFF.

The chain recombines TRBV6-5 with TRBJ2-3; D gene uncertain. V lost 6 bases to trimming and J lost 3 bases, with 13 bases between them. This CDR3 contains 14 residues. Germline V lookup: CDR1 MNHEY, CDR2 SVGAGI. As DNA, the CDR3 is TGTGCCAGCAGCCGCCGGCCAGCTACAGATACGCAGTATTTT. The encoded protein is CASSRRPATDTQYF.

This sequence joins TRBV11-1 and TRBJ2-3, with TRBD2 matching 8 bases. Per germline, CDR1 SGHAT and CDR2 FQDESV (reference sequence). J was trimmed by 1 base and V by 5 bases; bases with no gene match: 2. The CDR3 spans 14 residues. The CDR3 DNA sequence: TGTGCCAGCAGCCCGGGACTAGGCACAGATACGCAGTATTTT. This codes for CASSPGLGTDTQYF. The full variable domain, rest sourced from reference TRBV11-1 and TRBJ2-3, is EAEVAQSPRYKITEKSQAVAFWCDPISGHATLYWYRQILGQGPELLVQFQDESVVDDSQLPKDRFSAERLKGVDSTLKIQPAELGDSAMYLCASSPGLGTDTQYFGPGTRLTVL.

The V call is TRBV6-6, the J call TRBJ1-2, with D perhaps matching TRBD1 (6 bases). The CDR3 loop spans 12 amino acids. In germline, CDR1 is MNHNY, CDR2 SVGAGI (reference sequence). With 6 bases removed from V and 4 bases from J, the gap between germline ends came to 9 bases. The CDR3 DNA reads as TGTGCCAGCAGCGTGACAGGCTATGGCTACACCTTC. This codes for CASSVTGYGYTF.

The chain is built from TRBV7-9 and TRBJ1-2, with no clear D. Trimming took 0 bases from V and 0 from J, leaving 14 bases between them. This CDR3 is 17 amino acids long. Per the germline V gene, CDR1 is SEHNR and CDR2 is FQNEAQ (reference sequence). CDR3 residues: CASSLALGQATNYGYTF. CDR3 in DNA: TGTGCCAGCAGCTTAGCCCTTGGGCAGGCTACTAACTATGGCTACACCTTC. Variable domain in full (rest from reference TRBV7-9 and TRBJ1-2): DTGVSQNPRHKITKRGQNVTFRCDPISEHNRLYWYRQTLGQGPEFLTYFQNEAQLEKSRLLSDRFSAERPKGSFSTLEIQRTEQGDSAMYLCASSLALGQATNYGYTFGSGTRLTVV.